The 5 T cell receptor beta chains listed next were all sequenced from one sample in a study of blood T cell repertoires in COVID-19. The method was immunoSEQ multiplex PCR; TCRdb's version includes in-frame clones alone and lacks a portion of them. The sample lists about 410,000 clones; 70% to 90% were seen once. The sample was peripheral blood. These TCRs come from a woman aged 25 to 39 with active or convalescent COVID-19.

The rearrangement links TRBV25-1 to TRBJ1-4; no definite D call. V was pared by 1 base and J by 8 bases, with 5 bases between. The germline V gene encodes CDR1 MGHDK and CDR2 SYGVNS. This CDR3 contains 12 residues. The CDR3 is CASSEWAEKLFF. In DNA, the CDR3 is TGTGCCAGCAGTGAATGGGCGGAAAAACTGTTTTTT.

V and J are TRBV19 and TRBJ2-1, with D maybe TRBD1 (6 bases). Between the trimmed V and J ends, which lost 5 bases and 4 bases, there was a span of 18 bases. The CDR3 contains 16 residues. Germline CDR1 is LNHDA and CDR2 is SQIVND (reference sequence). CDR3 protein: CASSVDSLLLYNEQFF. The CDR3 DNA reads TGTGCCAGTAGTGTGGACAGTCTCCTATTATACAATGAGCAGTTCTTC.

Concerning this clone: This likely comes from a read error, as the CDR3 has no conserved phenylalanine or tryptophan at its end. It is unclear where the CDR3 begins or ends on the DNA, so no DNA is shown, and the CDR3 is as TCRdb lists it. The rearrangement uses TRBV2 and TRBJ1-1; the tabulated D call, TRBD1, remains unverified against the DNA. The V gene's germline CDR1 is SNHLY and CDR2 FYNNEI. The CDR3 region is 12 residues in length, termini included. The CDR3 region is CASSLPTGENYI.

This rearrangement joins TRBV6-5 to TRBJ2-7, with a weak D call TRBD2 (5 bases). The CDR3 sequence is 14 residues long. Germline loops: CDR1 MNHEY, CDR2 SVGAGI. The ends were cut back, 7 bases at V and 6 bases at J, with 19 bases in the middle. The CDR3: CASTPGGRALEQYF. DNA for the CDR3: TGTGCCAGCACCCCCGGAGGTAGGGCGCTCGAGCAGTACTTC.

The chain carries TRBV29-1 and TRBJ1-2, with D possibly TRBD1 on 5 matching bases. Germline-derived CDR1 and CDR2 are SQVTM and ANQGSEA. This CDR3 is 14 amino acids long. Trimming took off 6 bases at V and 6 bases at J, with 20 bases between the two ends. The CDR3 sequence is CSVQPAGEVHGYTF. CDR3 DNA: TGCAGCGTCCAACCCGCGGGGGAAGTCCATGGCTACACCTTC.